One and the same sample provided the 25 T cell receptor beta chains below, sequenced in a study of shared clonotypes between healthy human individuals. Sequencing was performed with immunoSEQ multiplex PCR; in TCRdb, only in-frame clones are kept and a portion is missing. There are over 850,000 clones in the sample; around three quarters occur only once, and roughly 0.56% lies in the top ten. The sample consisted of memory CD4+ T cells from PBMCs. Subset denoted: CD45RA-negative fraction. The source is a young man in good health. Some clones in this sample may be carry-over from other donors' samples.

The chain joins TRBV19 to TRBJ2-3; TRBD1 aligns across 8 bases. Germline V gene data show CDR1 as LNHDA and CDR2 as SQIVND (reference sequence). The CDR3 spans 14 residues. V gave up 5 bases and J gave up 3 bases; unmatched junction bases: 4. This CDR3 reads CASSPRQGTDTQYF. CDR3 DNA: TGTGCCAGTAGTCCGCGACAGGGGACAGATACGCAGTATTTT.

The V gene is TRBV28, the J gene TRBJ1-2; TRBD1 aligns across 7 bases. The CDR3 covers 13 residues. V dropped 6 bases and J dropped 5; count of bases not matched to a gene: 6. Germline lookup yields CDR1 MDHEN and CDR2 SYDVKM. DNA for the CDR3: TGTGCCAGCAGATCAGGACAGGATTATGGCTACACCTTC. Encoded protein: CASRSGQDYGYTF.

V gene TRBV6-5 combines with J gene TRBJ2-7, with unresolved D. Germline V gene sequence: CDR1 MNHEY, CDR2 SVGAGI. V lost 7 bases to trimming and J lost 0 bases, with 13 bases between them. CDR3 length: 14 residues. CDR3 in DNA: TGTGCCAGCACCGAGTCGCGGTACTCCTACGAGCAGTACTTC. It encodes CASTESRYSYEQYF.

The chain links TRBV5-4 to TRBJ2-2; 9 bases are shared with TRBD1. The V gene's germline CDR1 is SGHNT and CDR2 YYREEE (reference sequence). CDR3 size: 14 residues. V was clipped by 7 bases and J by 5 bases; unmatched bases: 6. CDR3 protein: CASRGQGVTGELFF. The CDR3 nucleotides read TGTGCCAGCCGGGGACAGGGCGTAACCGGGGAGCTGTTTTTT.

The chain is built from TRBV5-4 and TRBJ2-7; a possible D gene is TRBD1 (6 bases). The germline V and J ends were trimmed by 5 bases and 4 bases, with 16 bases remaining between them. The CDR3 consists of 14 residues. The germline CDR1 and CDR2 sequences are SGHNT and YYREEE (reference sequence). The CDR3 DNA sequence: TGTGCCAGCAGTGAAAAAACAGGGTCGTACGAGCAGTACTTC. Encoded protein: CASSEKTGSYEQYF. Combining the CDR3 with reference TRBV5-4 and TRBJ2-7 gives the whole variable domain ETGVTQSPTHLIKTRGQQVTLRCSSQSGHNTVSWYQQALGQGPQFIFQYYREEENGRGNFPPRFSGLQFPNYSSELNVNALELDDSALYLCASSEKTGSYEQYFGPGTRLTVT.

The chain uses TRBV5-1 and TRBJ1-3; no clear D gene. Trimming stripped 2 bases from V and 8 bases from J, with 14 bases between. The CDR3 consists of 14 residues. CDR1 SGHRS and CDR2 YFSETQ come from the germline V gene. The CDR3 here is CASSFALGEDTIYF. The CDR3 DNA reads TGCGCCAGCAGCTTTGCCCTGGGAGAGGACACCATATATTTT. The whole variable domain, remainder taken from reference TRBV5-1 and TRBJ1-3, is KAGVTQTPRYLIKTRGQQVTLSCSPISGHRSVSWYQQTPGQGLQFLFEYFSETQRNKGNFPGRFSGRQFSNSRSEMNVSTLELGDSALYLCASSFALGEDTIYFGEGSWLTVV.

The chain uses TRBV29-1 and TRBJ1-1, with D maybe TRBD1 (5 bases). CDR1 SQVTM and CDR2 ANQGSEA come from the germline V gene. The V end was cut by 6 bases, the J end by 0 bases, with 14 bases between. The CDR3 has 14 residues. CDR3 coding DNA: TGCAGCGTGAGGGAGGGGACCCTGAACACTGAAGCTTTCTTT. Translated: CSVREGTLNTEAFF.

Written as DNA, the CDR3 is TGTGCCAGCAGCCGCCTAATTGTGGGTTCTAAGGAGACCCAGTACTTC. It codes for CASSRLIVGSKETQYF. V is TRBV28 and J is TRBJ2-5; no clear D. The germline V and J ends were trimmed by 6 bases and 5 bases, with 22 bases remaining between them. Germline values: CDR1 MDHEN, CDR2 SYDVKM. This CDR3 is built from 16 residues.

J is TRBJ1-6 and V is TRBV4-3; unclear D gene. The length of the CDR3 is 13 residues. From germline, CDR1 is LGHNA and CDR2 YSLEER. Trimming pared 1 base from V and 7 bases from J, leaving 5 bases between. The CDR3 DNA sequence: TGCGCCAGCAGCCAAGGTAGAAATTCACCCCTCCACTTT. Protein sequence: CASSQGRNSPLHF.

CDR3 sequence reads: CASSLSEGAETQYF. Written as DNA, the CDR3 is TGTGCCAGCAGTTTGAGTGAAGGGGCGGAGACCCAGTACTTC. This chain connects TRBV28 to TRBJ2-5, with D possibly matching TRBD1 (5 bases). In germline, CDR1 is MDHEN, CDR2 SYDVKM. Trimming took 3 bases from V and 5 from J, leaving 13 bases between them. The CDR3 spans 14 residues.

V is TRBV28 and J is TRBJ2-4; D is unclear. Germline V gene sequence: CDR1 MDHEN, CDR2 SYDVKM. Trimming took 3 bases from V and 1 from J, leaving 4 bases between them. The length of the CDR3 is 13 residues. The CDR3 sequence: CASSFRAKNIQYF. The CDR3 DNA is TGTGCCAGCAGTTTCAGGGCCAAAAACATTCAGTACTTC.

A few counts support this clone. This rearrangement joins TRBV25-1 to TRBJ1-1; weak D call: TRBD1 (6 bases). The germline gives CDR1 MGHDK, CDR2 SYGVNS. This CDR3 is 14 amino acids long. Deletions cut 2 bases from V and 8 bases from J, with 15 bases between. The CDR3 DNA is TGTGCCAGCAGTGAAAACTACCAGGGGCAGGAAGCTTTCTTT. Protein product: CASSENYQGQEAFF. Complete variable domain (other parts from reference TRBV25-1 and TRBJ1-1): EADIYQTPRYLVIGTGKKITLECSQTMGHDKMYWYQQDPGMELHLIHYSYGVNSTEKGDLSSESTVSRIRTEHFPLTLESARPSHTSQYLCASSENYQGQEAFFGQGTRLTVV.

The rearrangement links TRBV6-1 to TRBJ2-3; 7 nucleotides agree with TRBD2. CDR3 length equals 14 residues. From germline, CDR1 is MNHNS and CDR2 SASEGT. The V gene end was trimmed by 8 bases and the J gene end by 2 bases; junction bases not matched to a gene: 7. The CDR3 region has the DNA TGTGCCAGCGAAGGCGGGGGAACCACAGATACGCAGTATTTT. Protein sequence: CASEGGGTTDTQYF.

V usage is TRBV4-1 and J usage is TRBJ1-4; TRBD1 aligns across 9 bases. Germline V gene lookup returns CDR1 MGHRA and CDR2 YSYEKL. V was pared by 4 bases and J by 3 bases, with 6 bases of the junction left unmatched. CDR3 length equals 16 residues. CDR3 nucleotide sequence: TGCGCCAGCAGCCCCCGGGACAGGGTTTCTAATGAAAAACTGTTTTTT. Its protein is CASSPRDRVSNEKLFF.

The chain is built from TRBV4-3 and TRBJ2-4; D perhaps matches TRBD1 (5 bases). The CDR3 runs 15 residues. Germline V gene lookup returns CDR1 LGHNA and CDR2 YSLEER. With 1 base removed from V and 2 bases from J, the gap between germline ends came to 9 bases. The CDR3 here is CASSQGQGSKNIQYF. The CDR3 DNA reads TGCGCCAGCAGCCAAGGGCAGGGCTCCAAAAACATTCAGTACTTC.

The gene calls are TRBV29-1 and TRBJ2-1, with 13 bases aligning to TRBD2. V dropped 3 bases and J dropped 5; count of bases not matched to a gene: 4. The CDR3 runs 15 residues. Germline CDR1 is SQVTM and CDR2 is ANQGSEA. The CDR3 coding sequence is TGCAGCGTTGACGGGACTAGCGGGACGAACAATGAGCAGTTCTTC. Encoded protein: CSVDGTSGTNNEQFF.

V is TRBV13 and J is TRBJ2-5; 12 bases are shared with TRBD2. The germline CDR1 and CDR2 sequences are PRHDT and FYEKMQ (reference sequence). Trimming at V came to 3 bases and at J to 4 bases, leaving 6 bases not matched to a gene. This CDR3 comprises 16 residues. The CDR3 nucleotides read TGTGCCAGCAGCTTTAAGCTAGCGGGAGGGGTAGAGACCCAGTACTTC. This sequence encodes CASSFKLAGGVETQYF.

The V call is TRBV19, the J call TRBJ2-7; perhaps D is TRBD1 or TRBD2 (5 bases each). The V end was cut by 4 bases, the J end by 0 bases, with 13 bases between. This CDR3 is built from 15 residues. Germline V CDR1 and CDR2: LNHDA, SQIVND (reference sequence). The CDR3 region has the DNA TGTGCCAGTAGTACTCCGGGACGGAACTCCTACGAGCAGTACTTC. Translation: CASSTPGRNSYEQYF.

The rearrangement links TRBV5-1 to TRBJ1-3; unclear D gene. The CDR3 covers 15 residues. Germline CDR1 SGHRS, CDR2 YFSETQ. V was cut by 0 bases and J by 0 bases, with 7 bases left in between. CDR3 coding DNA: TGCGCCAGCAGCTTGGCTCAAAACTCTGGAAACACCATATATTTT. Its translation: CASSLAQNSGNTIYF.

The rearrangement joins TRBV9 to TRBJ2-1, with 11 positions matching TRBD2. V shed 0 bases, J shed 4 bases, and the junction held 3 bases outside the gene matches. Germline-derived CDR1 and CDR2 are SGDLS and YYNGEE. The CDR3 is made up of 16 amino acids. CDR3: CASSVAGLAVYNEQFF. Written as DNA, the CDR3 is TGTGCCAGCAGCGTAGCGGGACTAGCGGTTTACAATGAGCAGTTCTTC. The full variable domain, its missing parts supplied by reference TRBV9 and TRBJ2-1, is DSGVTQTPKHLITATGQRVTLRCSPRSGDLSVYWYQQSLDQGLQFLIQYYNGEERAKGNILERFSAQQFPDLHSELNLSSLELGDSALYFCASSVAGLAVYNEQFFGPGTRLTVL.

Only one count was recorded for this clone. This chain connects TRBV5-1 to TRBJ2-7, with D tentatively TRBD2 (6 bases). Trimming took off 5 bases at V and 7 bases at J, with 22 bases between the two ends. This CDR3 spans 15 amino acids. Looked up from germline, CDR1 is SGHRS and CDR2 is YFSETQ. CDR3 in DNA: TGCGCCAGCAGAGGATCCATGGCGGGAAAGGGTGAGCAGTACTTC. This sequence encodes CASRGSMAGKGEQYF. The complete variable domain, with remaining parts taken from reference TRBV5-1 and TRBJ2-7, reads KAGVTQTPRYLIKTRGQQVTLSCSPISGHRSVSWYQQTPGQGLQFLFEYFSETQRNKGNFPGRFSGRQFSNSRSEMNVSTLELGDSALYLCASRGSMAGKGEQYFGPGTRLTVT.

The V call is TRBV7-3, the J call TRBJ2-5; D is unclear. From germline, CDR1 is SGHTA and CDR2 FQGTGA. There are 15 residues in the CDR3. The ends were cut back, 2 bases at V and 2 bases at J, with 12 bases in the middle. In DNA form, the CDR3 reads TGTGCCAGCAGCTTACGCTTCGGGCCACAAGAGACCCAGTACTTC. Its translation: CASSLRFGPQETQYF.

In the case of this clone: At the DNA level, this CDR3 is encoded by other sequences in the same sample as well. The rearrangement links TRBV15 to TRBJ2-3, with 12 positions matching TRBD2. Germline CDR1 and CDR2: LNHNV and YYDKDF (reference sequence). Germline trimming cut 1 base from V and 2 bases from J; bases unmatched to any gene: 1. There are 16 residues in the CDR3. CDR3 nucleotide sequence: TGTGCCACCAGCAGAGGACTAGCGGGAGTCACAGATACGCAGTATTTT. It specifies CATSRGLAGVTDTQYF.

This chain joins TRBV5-1 and TRBJ2-1, with TRBD2 identical over 7 bases. Per germline, CDR1 SGHRS and CDR2 YFSETQ. V lost 0 bases, J lost 9 bases, and 12 bases stayed unmatched. CDR3 size: 16 residues. In DNA form, the CDR3 reads TGCGCCAGCAGCTTGGGTGGGGGACTAACGATTGGTGAGCAGTTCTTC. Residues: CASSLGGGLTIGEQFF.

V usage is TRBV7-9 and J usage is TRBJ1-4; D remains ambiguous. The CDR3 contains 16 residues. Trimming stripped 7 bases from V and 2 bases from J, with 17 bases between. Per germline, CDR1 SEHNR and CDR2 FQNEAQ (reference sequence). CDR3 sequence reads: CASNQFEGGTNEKLFF. The CDR3 DNA follows: TGTGCCAGCAACCAATTCGAGGGAGGCACTAATGAAAAACTGTTTTTT.